Each of the 5 T cell receptor beta chains below was sequenced from the same sample in a study of vaccination effects on CD4 cells after COVID-19. These TCRs' antigens remain unknown. CD4+ T cells specific for antigen were expanded with viral peptide pools by the ViraFEST assay before sequencing. Scientists isolated CD4+ T cells after an approximately 10-day culture period ended. Vaccinees lacked prior SARS-CoV-2 infection and tested negative for nucleocapsid antibodies. Produced via immunoSEQ multiplex PCR; TCRdb's table is partial and in-frame only. The top ten clones hold roughly a tenth of a sample with 27,000 or so clones, around 70% of them seen once. This specimen was CD4+ T cells from PBMCs cultured with SARS-CoV-2 spike peptides, taken before COVID-19 vaccination. These TCRs come from a human donor who received a COVID-19 vaccine.

The CDR3 nucleotides are TGTGCCAGCTCTCGCGGACAGGGGGACTATGGCTACACCTTC. It codes for CASSRGQGDYGYTF. This chain connects TRBV18 to TRBJ1-2; 10 bases are a match to TRBD1. Germline trimming cut 6 bases from V and 3 bases from J; bases unmatched to any gene: 4. This CDR3 comprises 14 residues. Germline CDR1 reads KGHSH; CDR2 reads LQKENI.

This clone appeared a single time. The chain links TRBV5-5 to TRBJ2-5; D gene ambiguous. Trimming took off 0 bases at V and 5 bases at J, with 11 bases between the two ends. The CDR3 has 14 residues. Germline-derived CDR1 and CDR2 are SGHKS and YYEKEE (reference sequence). The CDR3 is CASSLEVEGETQYF. In nucleotides, the CDR3 is TGTGCCAGCAGCTTGGAGGTAGAAGGGGAGACCCAGTACTTC.

V usage is TRBV4-1 and J usage is TRBJ2-5; no clear D gene. Germline V gene data show CDR1 as MGHRA and CDR2 as YSYEKL. CDR3 size: 17 residues. V lost 5 bases, J lost 2 bases, and 21 bases lay in between. The DNA for the CDR3 is TGCGCCAGCAGCTCGAAGTTCGACGAAATTTGGCAAGAGACCCAGTACTTC. Amino acid sequence: CASSSKFDEIWQETQYF.

The rearrangement links TRBV29-1 to TRBJ1-1, with 8 bases that match TRBD1. This CDR3 contains 13 residues. Germline-derived CDR1 and CDR2 are SQVTM and ANQGSEA. J was trimmed by 1 base and V by 7 bases; bases with no gene match: 5. CDR3 region: CSGRTGRNTEAFF. The CDR3 DNA reads TGCAGCGGGCGGACAGGGAGGAACACTGAAGCTTTCTTT.

The chain links TRBV6-5 to TRBJ1-1, with D possibly TRBD1 on 5 matching bases. This CDR3 region has 14 residues. The ends were cut back, 8 bases at V and 0 bases at J, with 13 bases in the middle. The germline gives CDR1 MNHEY, CDR2 SVGAGI. This chain's CDR3 is CASRGPNLNTEAFF. CDR3 sequence (DNA): TGTGCCAGCCGGGGCCCAAATTTGAACACTGAAGCTTTCTTT.